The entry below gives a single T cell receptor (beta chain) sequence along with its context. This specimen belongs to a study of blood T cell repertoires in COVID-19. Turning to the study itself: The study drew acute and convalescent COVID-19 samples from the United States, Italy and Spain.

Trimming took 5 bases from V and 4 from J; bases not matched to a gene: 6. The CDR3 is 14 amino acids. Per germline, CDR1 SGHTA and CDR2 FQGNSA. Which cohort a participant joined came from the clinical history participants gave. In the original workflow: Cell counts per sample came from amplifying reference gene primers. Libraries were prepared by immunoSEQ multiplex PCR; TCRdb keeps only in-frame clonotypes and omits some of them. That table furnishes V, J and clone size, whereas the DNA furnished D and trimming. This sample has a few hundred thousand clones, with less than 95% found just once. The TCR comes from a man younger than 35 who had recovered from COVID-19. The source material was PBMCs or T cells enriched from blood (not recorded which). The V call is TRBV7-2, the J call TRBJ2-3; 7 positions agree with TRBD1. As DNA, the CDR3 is TGTGCCAGCAGCGTCCGACAGGGCCCAGATACGCAGTATTTT. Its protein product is CASSVRQGPDTQYF. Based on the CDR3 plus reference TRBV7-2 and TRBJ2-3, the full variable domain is GAGVSQSPSNKVTEKGKDVELRCDPISGHTALYWYRQSLGQGLEFLIYFQGNSAPDKSGLPSDRFSAERTGGSVSTLTIQRTQQEDSAVYLCASSVRQGPDTQYFGPGTRLTVL.